One and the same sample provided the 19 T cell receptor beta chains below, sequenced in a study of OX40 agonist ivuxolimab in advanced cancers. Method: immunoSEQ multiplex PCR; TCRdb's copy keeps in-frame clones and lacks some. The sample lists about 98,000 clones, 85% to 95% seen once, with about 0.3% in the top ten. Here the sequenced sample was CD4+ or CD8+ T cells sorted from blood, taken in a trial of the OX40 agonist ivuxolimab. The receptors come from an adult with an advanced solid tumor such as melanoma, head and neck, liver or kidney cancer.

The chain carries TRBV10-3 and TRBJ1-2; maybe TRBD1 (6 bases). Germline V gives CDR1 ENHRY, CDR2 SYGVKD. This CDR3 comprises 14 residues. Trimming left V 2 bases short and J 3 bases short, with 10 bases between. CDR3 DNA: TGTGCCATCAGTGAGCCCACAGGGCACTATGGCTACACCTTC. It specifies CAISEPTGHYGYTF.

This clone has just a few counts. The chain carries TRBV10-3 and TRBJ1-5, with 9 bases that match TRBD1. Germline loops: CDR1 ENHRY, CDR2 SYGVKD. This CDR3 region has 16 residues. Trimming cost V 5 bases and J 2 bases; bases outside gene matches: 7. The DNA of the CDR3 is TGTGCCATCAGTCCGGGGACAGGGAGTGGCAATCAGCCCCAGCATTTT. This translates into CAISPGTGSGNQPQHF.

This clone was recorded only once. This sequence joins TRBV15 and TRBJ1-2; possible D gene TRBD1, 5 bases. The CDR3 sequence is 13 residues long. The germline gives CDR1 LNHNV, CDR2 YYDKDF (reference sequence). V lost 5 bases to trimming and J lost 3 bases, with 10 bases between them. CDR3 sequence reads: CATSPGTDYGYTF. The CDR3 region has the DNA TGTGCCACCAGCCCCGGGACGGACTATGGCTACACCTTC.

The chain links TRBV5-1 to TRBJ1-3; D uncertain. Germline V lookup: CDR1 SGHRS, CDR2 YFSETQ. V was cut by 4 bases and J by 0 bases, with 8 bases left in between. This CDR3 is 14 amino acids long. The CDR3 loop reads CASSPGYSGNTIYF. The CDR3 DNA reads TGCGCCAGCAGCCCGGGGTACTCTGGAAACACCATATATTTT.

This rearrangement joins TRBV7-2 to TRBJ1-2; D not resolved. Germline CDR1 is SGHTA and CDR2 is FQGNSA. The CDR3 consists of 16 residues. V gave up 1 base and J gave up 4 bases, with 16 bases separating them. The CDR3 DNA sequence: TGTGCCAGCAGCTTAGAATGGGAGGCCAATTCCTATGGCTACACCTTC. Protein sequence: CASSLEWEANSYGYTF.

The chain joins TRBV28 to TRBJ2-1; tentative D call: TRBD1 (5 bases). This CDR3 spans 18 amino acids. Per germline, CDR1 MDHEN and CDR2 SYDVKM. Trimming shortened V by 3 bases and J by 8 bases, and 26 bases separated the two germline ends. CDR3 residues: CASSFPPNRGATFHEQFF. The CDR3 DNA reads TGTGCCAGCAGTTTTCCCCCCAATCGTGGGGCGACATTCCATGAGCAGTTCTTC.

The chain employs TRBV6-1 and TRBJ2-3; D gene uncertain. The germline CDR1 and CDR2 sequences are MNHNS and SASEGT. The length of the CDR3 is 14 residues. The V end was cut by 1 base, the J end by 5 bases, with 10 bases between. The CDR3 is CASSEGAKGDTQYF. The DNA for the CDR3 is TGTGCCAGCAGTGAAGGCGCGAAGGGAGATACGCAGTATTTT.

The chain carries TRBV6-1 and TRBJ2-7; tentatively, D is TRBD1 or TRBD2 (5 bases each). This CDR3 region has 15 residues. Germline CDR1 is MNHNS and CDR2 is SASEGT. V shed 6 bases and J shed 2 bases, with 17 bases lying between them. The CDR3 is CASRSGGGPTYEQYV. DNA for the CDR3: TGTGCCAGCAGGAGCGGTGGGGGACCCACCTACGAGCAGTACGTC.

The chain recombines TRBV6-6 with TRBJ1-5; D gene uncertain. This CDR3 comprises 14 residues. Trimming cost V 3 bases and J 1 base, with 7 bases left between them. Per the germline V gene, CDR1 is MNHNY and CDR2 is SVGAGI (reference sequence). This chain's CDR3 is CASSYRRSNQPQHF. The CDR3 DNA reads TGTGCCAGCAGTTATAGGAGGAGCAATCAGCCCCAGCATTTT.

The rearrangement joins TRBV5-1 to TRBJ1-5; no definite D call. CDR3 size: 16 residues. Germline loops: CDR1 SGHRS, CDR2 YFSETQ. V shed 4 bases and J shed 0 bases, with 14 bases lying between them. The CDR3 sequence is CASSLGVTNSNQPQHF. The DNA for the CDR3 is TGCGCCAGCAGCCTGGGAGTGACTAATAGCAATCAGCCCCAGCATTTT. The full variable domain, its missing parts supplied by reference TRBV5-1 and TRBJ1-5, is KAGVTQTPRYLIKTRGQQVTLSCSPISGHRSVSWYQQTPGQGLQFLFEYFSETQRNKGNFPGRFSGRQFSNSRSEMNVSTLELGDSALYLCASSLGVTNSNQPQHFGDGTRLSIL.

The chain is built from TRBV28 and TRBJ2-3; possibly TRBD1 for D (5 bases). V gave up 6 bases and J gave up 2 bases, with 18 bases separating them. Per germline, CDR1 MDHEN and CDR2 SYDVKM. The CDR3 totals 16 residues. The CDR3 loop is CASRFGKGPVTDTQYF. The CDR3 coding sequence is TGTGCCAGCAGGTTTGGAAAGGGGCCGGTCACAGATACGCAGTATTTT.

This clone was observed a few times. CDR3: CASSQGGSNQPQHF. The CDR3 region has the DNA TGTGCCAGCAGCCAAGGGGGCAGCAATCAGCCCCAGCATTTT. This rearrangement joins TRBV4-2 to TRBJ1-5, with D possibly TRBD1 on 5 matching bases. V was trimmed by 1 base and J by 1 base, leaving 5 bases between them. CDR1 and CDR2 from the germline V gene are LGHNA and YNFKEQ. This CDR3 has 14 residues.

The J gene is TRBJ1-5, the V gene TRBV28; D unclear. Germline V CDR1 and CDR2: MDHEN, SYDVKM. This CDR3 is 17 amino acids long. V gave up 11 bases and J gave up 1 base, with 24 bases separating them. The DNA of the CDR3 is TGTGCCGTACAGCCGTGGGAGGTCAAGCTGAGCAATCAGCCCCAGCATTTT. Its translation is CAVQPWEVKLSNQPQHF.

The V gene is TRBV5-1, the J gene TRBJ1-1; unclear D gene. Deletions cut 2 bases from V and 3 bases from J, with 14 bases between. CDR1 is SGHRS, CDR2 YFSETQ, per germline. CDR3 length equals 15 residues. CDR3 protein: CASSFGSSIYTEAFF. The CDR3 DNA sequence: TGCGCCAGCAGCTTTGGCAGTTCTATTTACACTGAAGCTTTCTTT.

V is TRBV15 and J is TRBJ2-1; 7 positions agree with TRBD1. Trimming took 2 bases from V and 7 from J; bases not matched to a gene: 5. Germline CDR1 is LNHNV and CDR2 is YYDKDF (reference sequence). The CDR3 is 14 amino acids. The CDR3, as DNA: TGTGCCACCAGCAGAAGACAGGGTCGGAATGAGCAGTTCTTC. Its protein product is CATSRRQGRNEQFF.

This chain joins TRBV5-4 and TRBJ2-5; either TRBD1 or TRBD2 may fit D (6 bases each). The V gene lost 2 bases and the J gene lost 5 bases, with 10 bases spanning the gap. Germline V gives CDR1 SGHNT, CDR2 YYREEE (reference sequence). The CDR3 is 13 amino acids. The CDR3, as DNA: TGTGCCAGCAGCTTTGGGGGGCAGGAGACCCAGTACTTC. As protein: CASSFGGQETQYF.

This clone has a single count. J is TRBJ2-1 and V is TRBV11-3; TRBD2 matches 8 bases. Germline V gives CDR1 SGHNT, CDR2 YENEEA. J lost 3 bases, V lost 5 bases, and 6 bases had no gene match. CDR3 length equals 15 residues. The CDR3 nucleotides are TGTGCCAGCAGCCCCCGGGGGGGGAGCTACAATGAGCAGTTCTTC. It yields the protein CASSPRGGSYNEQFF.

The chain couples TRBV30 to TRBJ1-5; 7 nucleotides agree with TRBD1. With V trimmed by 5 bases and J by 4 bases, 14 bases remained unmatched. Germline CDR1 and CDR2: GTSNPN and SVGIG (reference sequence). The CDR3 is made up of 16 amino acids. Written as DNA, the CDR3 is TGTGCCTGGGGAGTATGGGGAGGGGGCACGAATCAGCCCCAGCATTTT. Translated, it gives CAWGVWGGGTNQPQHF.

The chain combines TRBV4-1 with TRBJ2-1; the D is unclear. V was shortened by 1 base and J by 10 bases, with 8 bases between the two germline ends. The CDR3 runs 12 residues. Germline loops: CDR1 MGHRA, CDR2 YSYEKL. As DNA, the CDR3 is TGCGCCAGCAGCCAAGTGGGCCGGGAGCAGTTCTTC. This sequence encodes CASSQVGREQFF.